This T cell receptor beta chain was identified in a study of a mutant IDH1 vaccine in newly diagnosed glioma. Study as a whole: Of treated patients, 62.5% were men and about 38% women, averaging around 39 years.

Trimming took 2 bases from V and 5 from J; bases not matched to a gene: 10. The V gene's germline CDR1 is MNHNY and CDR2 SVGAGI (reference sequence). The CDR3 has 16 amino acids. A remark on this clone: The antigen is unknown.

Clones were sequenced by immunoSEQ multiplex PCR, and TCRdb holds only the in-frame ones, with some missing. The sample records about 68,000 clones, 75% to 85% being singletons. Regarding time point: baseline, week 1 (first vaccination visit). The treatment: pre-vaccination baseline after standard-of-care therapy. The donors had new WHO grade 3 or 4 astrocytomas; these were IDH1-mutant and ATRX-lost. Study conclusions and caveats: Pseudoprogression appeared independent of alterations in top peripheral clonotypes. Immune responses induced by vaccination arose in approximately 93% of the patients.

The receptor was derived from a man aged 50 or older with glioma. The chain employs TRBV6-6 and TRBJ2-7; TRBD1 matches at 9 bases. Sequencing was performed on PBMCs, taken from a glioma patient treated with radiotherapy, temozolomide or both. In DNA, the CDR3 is TGTGCCAGCAGTTACAACGGACAGGGGATTACAGACGAGCAGTACTTC. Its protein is CASSYNGQGITDEQYF.